The 29 T cell receptor beta chains in this list originate from one sample, sequenced in a study of a mutant IDH1 vaccine in newly diagnosed glioma. Their recognized antigens are unknown. Only in-frame clones appear in the TCRdb table, and some are missing; sequencing was by immunoSEQ multiplex PCR. The sample has about 94,000 clones, about 90% seen once. Time point given: week 47, end of study. A 20-mer mutant IDH1 peptide at 300 ug was injected subcutaneously with topical imiquimod. This specimen was PBMCs, taken from a glioma patient whose treatment included an IDH1 peptide vaccine. The receptors stem from a woman between 50 and 59 years old with glioma.

This clone was seen once. The V and J genes are TRBV2 and TRBJ2-5; D remains unclear. Germline V gene sequence: CDR1 SNHLY, CDR2 FYNNEI. The CDR3 runs to 11 residues. Trimming removed 7 bases from V and 3 bases from J, with 6 bases in between. The CDR3 spells CASKQEETQYF. The CDR3 nucleotides are TGTGCCAGCAAGCAGGAAGAGACCCAGTACTTC.

The chain couples TRBV7-9 to TRBJ2-7; 12 bases are shared with TRBD2. The CDR3 spans 15 residues. CDR1 SEHNR and CDR2 FQNEAQ come from the germline V gene (reference sequence). Trimming at V came to 5 bases and at J to 6 bases, leaving 8 bases not matched to a gene. CDR3 DNA: TGTGCCAGCAGCACCAGACTAGCGGGAGCGGCCGAGCAGTACTTC. It yields the protein CASSTRLAGAAEQYF.

The count of this clone is one. The genes are TRBV4-1 and TRBJ2-2; 7 bases align to TRBD2. CDR3 length equals 16 residues. Per germline, CDR1 MGHRA and CDR2 YSYEKL. V lost 6 bases, J lost 1 base, and 8 bases stayed unmatched. In nucleotides, the CDR3 is TGCGCCAGCAGGGGGAGGGGCGGGGTGAACACCGGGGAGCTGTTTTTT. Amino acid sequence: CASRGRGGVNTGELFF.

The rearrangement links TRBV5-6 to TRBJ2-1, with 7 bases fitting TRBD1. CDR3 size: 16 residues. Losses at the gene ends were 4 bases for V and 1 base for J; bases not matched to a gene: 8. Per germline, CDR1 SGHDT and CDR2 YYEEEE. CDR3 DNA: TGTGCCAGCAGCCCCAGACAGGGTTGGTCCTACAATGAGCAGTTCTTC. Translating gives CASSPRQGWSYNEQFF.

This clone showed up just a few times. The chain links TRBV2 to TRBJ1-2; TRBD1 matches at 7 bases. Trimming took 2 bases from V and 7 from J; bases not matched to a gene: 7. Germline CDR1 reads SNHLY; CDR2 reads FYNNEI. This CDR3 contains 14 residues. CDR3 bases: TGTGCCAGCAGTGAACGACAGGGAGGAGGTGGCTACACCTTC. Its protein is CASSERQGGGGYTF.

This chain connects TRBV18 to TRBJ2-5; a weak D match, TRBD2 (5 bases). The germline V and J ends were trimmed by 0 bases and 5 bases, with 10 bases remaining between them. The CDR3 extends over 14 amino acids. Germline V gives CDR1 KGHSH, CDR2 LQKENI. CDR3 region: CASSPPPGSETQYF. CDR3 coding DNA: TGTGCCAGCTCACCACCCCCGGGGAGCGAGACCCAGTACTTC.

The chain recombines TRBV27 with TRBJ2-7; D may be TRBD1 or TRBD2 (6 bases each). The CDR3 contains 15 residues. Trimming took 5 bases from V and 7 from J, leaving 21 bases between them. The V gene's germline CDR1 is MNHEY and CDR2 SMNVEV (reference sequence). CDR3 DNA: TGTGCCAGCAGTCCTAGGGGGACGGGAGAACGGGAGCAGTACTTC. Encoded protein: CASSPRGTGEREQYF.

V and J are TRBV7-3 and TRBJ2-2; the D is unclear. V was cut by 5 bases and J by 0 bases, with 4 bases left in between. From germline, CDR1 is SGHTA and CDR2 FQGTGA. The CDR3 loop spans 13 amino acids. CDR3 in DNA: TGTGCCAGCAGCCCCACGAACACCGGGGAGCTGTTTTTT. Amino acid sequence: CASSPTNTGELFF.

This clone was seen a handful of times. The V call is TRBV15, the J call TRBJ2-3; 8 positions agree with TRBD1. Trimming took 4 bases from V and 2 from J; bases not matched to a gene: 2. The germline CDR1 and CDR2 sequences are LNHNV and YYDKDF (reference sequence). The length of the CDR3 is 14 residues. The DNA of the CDR3 is TGTGCCACCAGCAACAGGGGGAACACAGATACGCAGTATTTT. This gives the protein CATSNRGNTDTQYF.

The chain uses TRBV5-6 and TRBJ1-5; 11 nucleotides match TRBD1. Germline V gene data show CDR1 as SGHDT and CDR2 as YYEEEE. V lost 0 bases and J lost 4; bases outside the gene matches: 0. The CDR3 is made up of 15 amino acids. The CDR3 DNA reads TGTGCCAGCAGCTTGGGGGACAGGGGGAATCAGCCCCAGCATTTT. This gives the protein CASSLGDRGNQPQHF.

The CDR3 DNA reads TGTGCCAGCAGTTCCTTCCGGGACAGAAGAGATACGCAGTATTTT. This sequence encodes CASSSFRDRRDTQYF. This chain connects TRBV28 to TRBJ2-3, with 7 bases fitting TRBD1. The CDR3 totals 15 residues. V trimming: 4 bases; J trimming: 5 bases; junction bases outside the gene matches: 9. Germline CDR1 MDHEN, CDR2 SYDVKM.

This chain uses TRBV2 with TRBJ1-3; D is perhaps TRBD1 (5 bases). The germline CDR1 and CDR2 sequences are SNHLY and FYNNEI. The CDR3 runs 14 residues. V was clipped by 1 base and J by 4 bases, with 8 bases between them. The CDR3 protein is CASSEVSGGNTIYF. DNA for the CDR3: TGTGCCAGCAGTGAAGTCTCAGGGGGAAACACCATATATTTT.

This clone has just one count. The chain combines TRBV15 with TRBJ2-7, with D possibly matching TRBD1 (6 bases). V lost 3 bases and J 1 base, leaving 13 bases between the germline ends. The CDR3 extends over 15 amino acids. CDR1 and CDR2 from the germline V gene are LNHNV and YYDKDF (reference sequence). The CDR3 loop is CATSSPKDSSYEQYF. Written as DNA, the CDR3 is TGTGCCACCAGCAGTCCCAAGGACAGTTCCTACGAGCAGTACTTC.

The chain joins TRBV28 to TRBJ2-7, with 11 bases aligning to TRBD1. The V and J ends lost 3 bases and 2 bases, in that order; junction bases with no gene match: 3. CDR1 is MDHEN and CDR2 is SYDVKM in the germline V gene. The CDR3 runs 15 residues. The DNA of the CDR3 is TGTGCCAGCAGTTTCGGACAGGGGGCTACCTACGAGCAGTACTTC. Translation gives CASSFGQGATYEQYF.

J is TRBJ2-7 and V is TRBV5-4; tentative D call: TRBD2 (5 bases). The CDR3 length is 14 residues. Germline V gene data show CDR1 as SGHNT and CDR2 as YYREEE (reference sequence). The V end was cut by 1 base, the J end by 6 bases, with 14 bases between. In DNA form, the CDR3 reads TGTGCCAGCAGCTTGTCGGCGGGCCTGGGCGAGCAGTACTTC. Protein sequence: CASSLSAGLGEQYF.

The chain employs TRBV28 and TRBJ2-5, with TRBD2 matching over 14 bases. Germline V lookup: CDR1 MDHEN, CDR2 SYDVKM. The CDR3 extends over 16 amino acids. The V gene end was trimmed by 0 bases and the J gene end by 5 bases; junction bases not matched to a gene: 2. Written as DNA, the CDR3 is TGTGCCAGCAGTTTATGGACTAGCGGGAGGGCGGAGACCCAGTACTTC. Amino acids: CASSLWTSGRAETQYF.

The chain uses TRBV15 and TRBJ2-1; possibly TRBD2 for D (6 bases). V was clipped by 2 bases and J by 12 bases, with 11 bases between them. The CDR3 extends over 12 amino acids. From germline, CDR1 is LNHNV and CDR2 YYDKDF (reference sequence). In DNA form, the CDR3 reads TGTGCCACCAGCAGATCGGAGGGCCGGCAGTTCTTC. Encoded protein: CATSRSEGRQFF.

The chain is built from TRBV28 and TRBJ1-5; TRBD1 is a possible D gene (5 bases). Per the germline V gene, CDR1 is MDHEN and CDR2 is SYDVKM. The CDR3 has 13 residues. Trimming pared 6 bases from V and 6 bases from J, leaving 12 bases between. The CDR3 region is CASSPSRGQPQHF. In nucleotides, the CDR3 is TGTGCCAGCAGCCCCAGTAGGGGTCAGCCCCAGCATTTT.

This sequence joins TRBV6-6 and TRBJ1-1, with 7 bases that match TRBD1. J gave up 0 bases and V 5 bases, and 3 bases lay outside the gene matches. The V gene's germline CDR1 is MNHNY and CDR2 SVGAGI (reference sequence). This CDR3 has 14 amino acids. The CDR3 bases are TGTGCCAGCAGTGTGGGACAGCTGAACACTGAAGCTTTCTTT. Amino acid sequence: CASSVGQLNTEAFF.

The rearrangement links TRBV6-5 to TRBJ2-3, with 12 bases lining up with TRBD2. V was clipped by 0 bases and J by 4 bases; unmatched bases: 2. Germline V CDR1 and CDR2: MNHEY, SVGAGI. The CDR3 spans 16 residues. The CDR3 is CASSYSASGRADTQYF. The CDR3, as DNA: TGTGCCAGCAGTTACTCGGCTAGCGGGAGGGCAGATACGCAGTATTTT.

The chain combines TRBV5-1 with TRBJ2-2, with D possibly TRBD2 on 5 matching bases. V shed 4 bases and J shed 4 bases, with 14 bases lying between them. There are 15 residues in the CDR3. Germline V gene sequence: CDR1 SGHRS, CDR2 YFSETQ. The CDR3, as DNA: TGCGCCAGCAGCGCAATAACTAGTTCCACCGGGGAGCTGTTTTTT. Its protein product is CASSAITSSTGELFF.

In DNA, the CDR3 is TGCGCCAGCAGCTTGGACCGGGACAGCTCTGGAAACACCATATATTTT. Translating gives CASSLDRDSSGNTIYF. J is TRBJ1-3 and V is TRBV5-1; TRBD1 matches 7 bases. V shed 0 bases, J shed 0 bases, and the junction held 3 bases outside the gene matches. This CDR3 comprises 16 residues. Germline CDR1 is SGHRS and CDR2 is YFSETQ.

The chain employs TRBV6-1 and TRBJ1-1; 10 positions agree with TRBD1. Germline values: CDR1 MNHNS, CDR2 SASEGT. The CDR3 length is 15 residues. The junction had 6 bases not matched to a gene; V was cut back by 7 bases and J by 1 base. This CDR3 reads CASTGQGPSNTEAFF. CDR3 in DNA: TGTGCCAGCACGGGACAGGGGCCCTCGAACACTGAAGCTTTCTTT.

This sequence joins TRBV6-1 and TRBJ1-5, with 8 bases that match TRBD1. Germline values: CDR1 MNHNS, CDR2 SASEGT. Trimming cost V 5 bases and J 7 bases; bases outside gene matches: 4. CDR3 size: 13 residues. The CDR3 nucleotides are TGTGCCAGCAGTTTGGACAGGGCCCAGCCCCAGCATTTT. It specifies CASSLDRAQPQHF.

The gene calls are TRBV30 and TRBJ2-3; a weak D match, TRBD1 (6 bases). This CDR3 is built from 15 residues. V lost 4 bases and J 0 bases, leaving 14 bases between the germline ends. Germline V gene data show CDR1 as GTSNPN and CDR2 as SVGIG (reference sequence). This CDR3 is CAWKRTVYSTDTQYF. CDR3 bases: TGTGCCTGGAAAAGGACAGTCTATAGCACAGATACGCAGTATTTT.

The genes are TRBV5-1 and TRBJ1-2; TRBD1 aligns across 9 bases. This CDR3 has 14 residues. Germline V lookup: CDR1 SGHRS, CDR2 YFSETQ. Unmatched junction bases numbered 2, after V lost 3 bases and J lost 2 bases. CDR3 in DNA: TGCGCCAGCAGCTCCGGACAGGGGAACTATGGCTACACCTTC. This sequence encodes CASSSGQGNYGYTF.

The rearrangement links TRBV19 to TRBJ1-6; weak D call: TRBD1 (5 bases). This CDR3 comprises 13 residues. CDR1 is LNHDA, CDR2 SQIVND, per germline (reference sequence). V shed 8 bases and J shed 8 bases, with 13 bases lying between them. The CDR3 sequence is CASEQGPDSPLHF. CDR3 DNA: TGTGCCAGTGAGCAGGGACCGGATTCACCCCTCCACTTT.

The rearrangement joins TRBV9 to TRBJ1-1; no clear D. The germline V gene has CDR1 SGDLS and CDR2 YYNGEE. This CDR3 is 15 amino acids long. Trimming pared 1 base from V and 5 bases from J, leaving 15 bases between. The CDR3 sequence is CASSVSAITGTEAFF. In DNA form, the CDR3 reads TGTGCCAGCAGCGTATCGGCAATCACGGGAACTGAAGCTTTCTTT. The variable domain in full, with the rest retrieved from reference TRBV9 and TRBJ1-1, is DSGVTQTPKHLITATGQRVTLRCSPRSGDLSVYWYQQSLDQGLQFLIQYYNGEERAKGNILERFSAQQFPDLHSELNLSSLELGDSALYFCASSVSAITGTEAFFGQGTRLTVV.

This clone has only one observation. The J gene is TRBJ1-5, the V gene TRBV5-6; a possible D gene is TRBD1 (6 bases). The CDR3 has 14 amino acids. Germline V lookup: CDR1 SGHDT, CDR2 YYEEEE. Trimming pared 4 bases from V and 6 bases from J, leaving 14 bases between. CDR3 DNA: TGTGCCAGCAGCGCGAGTGGGGGGCTTCAGCCCCAGCATTTT. As protein: CASSASGGLQPQHF.